Described below is a single TCR beta chain sequence and its context. The clone's antigen remains unknown. Per-base quality was not reported, and no clone a single base away is much larger than it. The sample comes from a study of shared clonotypes between healthy human individuals (TCRdb year 2020). Concerning the study at large: The cohort comprised a couple of women and a few men aged 18 to 49 years. For each donor, three plates each were used for CD4 naive and CD4 memory, two plates were used for CD8 naive, and one plate was used for CD8 memory. The study deeply sequenced blood TCR repertoires of about 5 healthy adults to estimate repertoire size and the extent of clonotype sharing between individuals. Different laboratories and diverse techniques were used to prepare libraries and sequence TCR repertoires, to increase sequencing depth and limit assay-specific biases. Between about 0.94 and 8.9 billion PBMCs per donor were obtained by leukapheresis.

Here is what the overall study found, with its caveats: Higher generation probabilities were observed for clonotypes shared by all four sorted-subset donors than for non-shared clonotypes. Based on pairwise subsampling, the degree of clonotype sharing among donors was expected to be affected by sequencing depth. Because the study included a small number of donors, the genetic and exposure-history diversity represented was limited. Naive subsets generally had larger estimated clonotype richness than memory subsets did. Sampling was restricted to blood, and TCR repertoires in tissues likely differ from the TCR repertoires found in blood. Rarefaction of sorted-subset datasets indicated incomplete sequencing despite the large sequencing depth. Across four donors, around 5% of naive CD4, roughly 3.8% of naive CD8, about 2.3% of memory CD4, and approximately 0.4% of memory CD8 clonotypes were shared.

Using the deep immunoSEQ assay, multiplex PCR amplified TCR CDR3 regions from genomic DNA. For each cell subset, the extracted genomic DNA was distributed evenly across all wells of several immunoSEQ 96-well plates, and each plate served as one replicate. Each replicate PCR for sorted subsets received about 210 ng genomic DNA, equal to around 32,000 T cell genomes. Purified libraries were quantified with a Qubit 3.0 fluorometer, sized on a Bioanalyzer 2100, and re-quantified with the KAPA Library Quantification kit. Each immunoSEQ 96-well plate was sequenced on its own single-read 150-cycle Illumina NextSeq 550 flow cell. The source study handled its data this way. The immunoSEQ output contained only junctional sequences without quality scores, so filtering could not match that applied to full-length reads. To assign V/J genes and CDR3, sequences were annotated using PyIR, a Python wrapper for IgBLAST v1.9, with IMGT germline references. Reads were filtered out if the reads had weak V/J assignments (E-value above 1e-6), no CDR3, stop codons, out-of-frame junctions, or ambiguous translated residues. V3J clonotypes were defined by identical inferred V gene, J gene, and CDR3 amino acid sequence. Percentage overlap between repertoires was calculated by dividing the number of shared unique clonotypes by the size of the smaller repertoire. RTK rarefaction, the Chao1 estimator, and Recon v2.1 estimates of unobserved clonotypes were used to assess repertoire richness. For all TCRbeta clonotypes obtained by the gDNA method from a few donors, generation probabilities were computed with OLGA. TCRdb obtained this table from immuneACCESS and retained in-frame rearrangements with V and J assigned. These tables miss some clones; where compared with another copy, unresolved V genes account for less than half of the shortfall, and the remainder is unexplained. V and J calls and clone size are given by that table; D and trimming were obtained from the DNA. This sample comprises approximately 1.9 million clones, about 94% of them detected only once. The ten largest clones represent more than 1.5% of the sample.

CD8 naive samples were obtained by positive selection for CCR7 among CD45RO-negative cells, yielding a CD45RA+CCR7+ population from which TemRA cells were excluded. The donors were healthy, HIV-negative adults who had no recently reported acute infections or vaccinations. Every donor was a Caucasian adult residing in Nashville, Tennessee, USA. Blood was obtained by leukapheresis, after which PBMCs were separated by Ficoll-Histopaque density gradient centrifugation and cryopreserved in liquid nitrogen vapor phase. Analytical flow cytometry was used to check the purity and quantity of every magnetically sorted T cell population. Genomic DNA was isolated from each sorted fraction and quantified by UV absorbance on a Nanodrop 2000c. Sequenced input: naive CD8+ T cells from PBMCs. According to the study, the label for this sample's cell subset or site signals: CD45RA+CCR7+. The clonotype was recovered from a man aged 18 to 30 in good health. Some clones in this sample may be carry-over from other donors' samples.

The DNA is as follows: TGTGCCAGCAGTTCTCAGGGACATACGCAGTATTTT. The translation is CASSSQGHTQYF. The rearranged chain carries TRBV27 and TRBJ2-3; the D call is tentative, TRBD1 or TRBD2, as each matches 5 bases. The junction shows trimming of 4 bases on V and 7 bases on J, plus 9 bases between the germline ends. CDR1 and CDR2 were assigned from the germline V gene (reference sequence) as MNHEY and SMNVEV. The CDR3, from cysteine to phenylalanine, totals 12 residues. Just the 36-base CDR3 DNA is kept, in frame starting at base 1.